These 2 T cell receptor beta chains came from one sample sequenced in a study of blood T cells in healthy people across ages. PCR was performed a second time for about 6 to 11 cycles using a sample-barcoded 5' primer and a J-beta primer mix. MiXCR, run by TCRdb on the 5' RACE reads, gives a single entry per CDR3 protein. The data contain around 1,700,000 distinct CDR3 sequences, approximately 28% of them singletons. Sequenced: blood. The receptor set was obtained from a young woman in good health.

CDR3 nucleotide sequence: TGTGCCAGCACCTCCCCCGGGACAGGGCCTGAGGAGCAGTACTTC. Its translation is CASTSPGTGPEEQYF. The chain recombines TRBV28 with TRBJ2-7, with 9 bases fitting TRBD1. The CDR3 has 15 amino acids. CDR1 is MDHEN, CDR2 SYDVKM, per germline. V was pared by 7 bases and J by 7 bases, with 14 bases of the junction left unmatched.

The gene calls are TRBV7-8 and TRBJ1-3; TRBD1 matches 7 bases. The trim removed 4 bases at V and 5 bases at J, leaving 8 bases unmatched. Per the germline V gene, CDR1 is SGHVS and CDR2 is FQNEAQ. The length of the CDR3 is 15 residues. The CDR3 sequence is CASSYARDSRNTIYF. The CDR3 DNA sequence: TGTGCCAGCAGCTATGCCCGGGACAGTAGAAACACCATATATTTT.